The 11 T cell receptor beta chains listed next were all sequenced from one sample in a study of CD8 T cells in Susac syndrome (dated by TCRdb to about 2019). Library preparation employed the immunoSEQ multiplex PCR assay. RNA was extracted using the RNeasy kit, and about 0.45 to 1 microgram was reverse transcribed with random hexamers. The public reads were quality trimmed at Q25 with fastp and then assembled into clones with MiXCR by TCRdb, keeping productive beta chains. One record per CDR3 amino acid sequence lists the most common genes and DNA. For this sample there are approximately 160,000 distinct CDR3 sequences; roughly 94% appear just once. Of the sample, around 0.093% falls within the top ten clones. Material for sequencing was CD4+ T cells from PBMCs. The receptors come from a human donor with multiple sclerosis.

The V call is TRBV5-4, the J call TRBJ2-1; TRBD2 matches at 7 bases. The CDR3 has 13 amino acids. The junction had 2 bases not matched to a gene; V was cut back by 0 bases and J by 8 bases. The germline V gene has CDR1 SGHNT and CDR2 YYREEE (reference sequence). The chain's CDR3 is CASSLVLADEQFF. CDR3 in DNA: TGTGCCAGCAGCTTGGTTCTAGCGGATGAGCAGTTCTTC.

The V and J genes are TRBV7-2 and TRBJ2-5; TRBD2 agrees at 8 bases. The V gene's germline CDR1 is SGHTA and CDR2 FQGNSA. CDR3 length: 17 amino acids. Trimming removed 1 base from V and 5 bases from J; junction bases left unmatched: 12. The CDR3 DNA sequence: TGTGCCAGCAGCTTAGATTCGACGGGACTAGTTTACGAGACCCAGTACTTC. This encodes CASSLDSTGLVYETQYF.

This CDR3 reads CASRDTQYF. The CDR3 DNA follows: TGTGCCAGCCGCGATACGCAGTATTTT. V is TRBV7-9 and J is TRBJ2-3; D is ambiguous. This CDR3 has 9 residues. Per the germline V gene, CDR1 is SEHNR and CDR2 is FQNEAQ (reference sequence). V was cut by 8 bases and J by 6 bases, with 3 bases left in between.

This sequence joins TRBV2 and TRBJ1-2; 9 bases are a match to TRBD1. Looked up from germline, CDR1 is SNHLY and CDR2 is FYNNEI. The V gene end was trimmed by 6 bases and the J gene end by 4 bases; junction bases not matched to a gene: 3. The CDR3 contains 13 residues. The CDR3 nucleotides are TGTGCCAGCAGGGACAGGGGAGGCTATGGCTACACCTTC. Residues: CASRDRGGYGYTF.

This chain connects TRBV7-8 to TRBJ1-2, with 12 bases matching TRBD1. The germline CDR1 and CDR2 sequences are SGHVS and FQNEAQ. The CDR3 has 17 residues. The V and J ends lost 1 base and 5 bases, in that order; junction bases with no gene match: 8. The CDR3 region is CASSLVAGQGAEYGYTF. The CDR3 coding sequence is TGTGCCAGCAGCTTAGTGGCGGGACAGGGGGCGGAATATGGCTACACCTTC.

This clonotype was observed a single time. CDR3 DNA: TGTGCCAGCAGCCCTCGGCCCCCCTACGAGCAGTACTTC. Its translation: CASSPRPPYEQYF. The chain employs TRBV3-1 and TRBJ2-7; D not certain. The CDR3 has 13 residues. Per germline, CDR1 LGHDT and CDR2 YNNKEL (reference sequence). V lost 4 bases to trimming and J lost 2 bases, with 9 bases between them.

This sequence joins TRBV5-1 and TRBJ2-5; D is uncertain. CDR3 length: 15 residues. The V gene's germline CDR1 is SGHRS and CDR2 YFSETQ. V lost 0 bases, J lost 3 bases, and 12 bases lay in between. The chain's CDR3 is CASSLGSGPKETQYF. CDR3 sequence (DNA): TGCGCCAGCAGCTTGGGCTCTGGGCCTAAAGAGACCCAGTACTTC. Complete variable domain (other parts from reference TRBV5-1 and TRBJ2-5): KAGVTQTPRYLIKTRGQQVTLSCSPISGHRSVSWYQQTPGQGLQFLFEYFSETQRNKGNFPGRFSGRQFSNSRSEMNVSTLELGDSALYLCASSLGSGPKETQYFGPGTRLLVL.

This sequence joins TRBV30 and TRBJ2-4, with D perhaps TRBD1 or TRBD2 (6 bases each). The CDR3 consists of 14 residues. Between the trimmed V and J ends, which lost 5 bases and 0 bases, there was a span of 11 bases. CDR1 is GTSNPN, CDR2 SVGIG, per germline (reference sequence). The CDR3 DNA sequence: TGTGCCTGGGAAGGGGGGATAGCCAAAAACATTCAGTACTTC. Its protein is CAWEGGIAKNIQYF.

The rearrangement uses TRBV2 and TRBJ2-7; 7 bases agree with TRBD2. Germline values: CDR1 SNHLY, CDR2 FYNNEI. Trimming cost V 7 bases and J 1 base; bases outside gene matches: 10. The CDR3 runs to 15 residues. The CDR3 DNA sequence: TGTGCCAGCACCGCCGTCCCGGGAGGTTCCTACGAGCAGTACTTC. It is translated as CASTAVPGGSYEQYF.

The chain has TRBV28 and TRBJ2-1, with TRBD1 matching 9 bases. V shed 10 bases, J shed 3 bases, and the junction held 10 bases outside the gene matches. The CDR3 loop spans 15 amino acids. The V gene's germline CDR1 is MDHEN and CDR2 SYDVKM. This CDR3 reads CATYSGGQGYNEQFF. The DNA of the CDR3 is TGTGCCACCTACTCCGGGGGACAGGGCTACAATGAGCAGTTCTTC.

V gene TRBV28 combines with J gene TRBJ2-3; D call uncertain. Trimming removed 7 bases at V and 4 bases at J, with 12 bases between. Germline V gene lookup returns CDR1 MDHEN and CDR2 SYDVKM. This CDR3 contains 13 residues. The CDR3 DNA sequence: TGTGCCAGCACTCCACCTGGGGCAGATACGCAGTATTTT. As protein: CASTPPGADTQYF. Supplemented by reference TRBV28 and TRBJ2-3, the full variable domain reads DVKVTQSSRYLVKRTGEKVFLECVQDMDHENMFWYRQDPGLGLRLIYFSYDVKMKEKGDIPEGYSVSREKKERFSLILESASTNQTSMYLCASTPPGADTQYFGPGTRLTVL.